The rows below give T cell receptor beta chains drawn from one sample of a study of shared clonotypes between healthy human individuals. The protocol was immunoSEQ multiplex PCR, while the TCRdb copy is restricted to in-frame clones and leaves out a portion. The table shows roughly 300,000 clones, with around 79% occurring only once. Sequences were obtained from memory CD4+ T cells sorted from blood. The receptors come from a man aged 30 to 45 in good health. The CDR3 runs from the conserved cysteine through the conserved F or W. The size field is filled for only some rows; it gives once, few, many or a size class.

size: few
V: TRBV5-6
J: TRBJ2-7
CDR3: CASSPALPTYEQYF

size: NA
V: TRBV18
J: TRBJ2-6
CDR3: CASSPGGYGNVLTF

size: NA
V: TRBV25-1
J: TRBJ2-7
CDR3: CASSERRDKEIEQYF

size: NA
V: TRBV5-6
J: TRBJ2-5
CDR3: CASSFLSQETQYF

size: NA
V: TRBV13
J: TRBJ2-3
CDR3: CASSSGLSGDTQYF

size: NA
V: TRBV18
J: TRBJ1-3
CDR3: CASSRTDSSGNTIYF

size: NA
V: TRBV19
J: TRBJ1-3
CDR3: CASGTGAGNTIYF

size: many
V: TRBV27
J: TRBJ1-1
CDR3: CASFLPGQGPNTEAFF

size: NA
V: TRBV7-9
J: TRBJ2-7
CDR3: CASSPRTEPYEQYF

size: NA
V: TRBV15
J: TRBJ2-3
CDR3: CATSRAGETTDTQYF

size: NA
V: TRBV9
J: TRBJ1-1
CDR3: CASSVGMNTEAFF

size: NA
V: TRBV6-1
J: TRBJ1-1
CDR3: CASSLQDYTEAFF

size: NA
V: TRBV19
J: TRBJ2-1
CDR3: CASGVGIAYNEQFF

size: NA
V: TRBV5-4
J: TRBJ2-7
CDR3: CASSPLNHQGEQYF

size: NA
V: TRBV28
J: TRBJ1-4
CDR3: CARGAQGVRKDEKLFF

size: once
V: TRBV11-2
J: TRBJ2-4
CDR3: CASSLEGGLAKNIQYF

size: once
V: TRBV18
J: TRBJ2-5
CDR3: CASSPLGQGGRETQYF

size: NA
V: TRBV4-3
J: TRBJ1-4
CDR3: CASSQDIMGRANEKLFF

size: NA
V: TRBV18
J: TRBJ1-3
CDR3: CASSPGIFGANTIYF

size: NA
V: TRBV28
J: TRBJ1-3
CDR3: CASSQGRNTIYF

size: NA
V: TRBV5-4
J: TRBJ1-2
CDR3: CASSLTNRELEYGYTF

size: NA
V: TRBV14
J: TRBJ2-7
CDR3: CASSQAGYEQYF

size: NA
V: TRBV16
J: TRBJ2-7
CDR3: CASSKPEGSYEQYF

size: NA
V: TRBV19
J: TRBJ2-1
CDR3: CASTDPGLALNNEQFF

size: once
V: TRBV7-2
J: TRBJ2-7
CDR3: CASSLVNSHYEQYF

size: NA
V: TRBV5-5
J: TRBJ2-1
CDR3: CASSFGGNEQFF

size: NA
V: TRBV19
J: TRBJ1-1
CDR3: CASSIRSVQARTEAFF

size: NA
V: TRBV30
J: TRBJ2-3
CDR3: CAWSATTGATDTQYF

size: NA
V: TRBV5-3
J: TRBJ1-6
CDR3: CARKWLFGGPYNSPLHF

size: NA
V: TRBV19
J: TRBJ2-6
CDR3: CASSIWFEGAYSGANVLTF

size: NA
V: TRBV18
J: TRBJ2-7
CDR3: CASSSNTDYEQYF

size: NA
V: TRBV7-2
J: TRBJ2-7
CDR3: CASSLGIIGGRAAEQYF

size: NA
V: TRBV29-1
J: TRBJ2-7
CDR3: CSVVKGGEASF

size: NA
V: TRBV18
J: TRBJ1-2
CDR3: CASSSGYGYTF

size: NA
V: TRBV7-6
J: TRBJ2-1
CDR3: CASSLPRSNEQFF

size: NA
V: TRBV27
J: TRBJ2-1
CDR3: CASSSGAGRNNEQFF

size: NA
V: TRBV4-1
J: TRBJ1-5
CDR3: CASSQVWGSNQPQHF

size: NA
V: TRBV5-4
J: TRBJ1-1
CDR3: CASSSGGGGTEAFF

size: few
V: TRBV28
J: TRBJ2-7
CDR3: CASSGLGGSRSYEQYF

size: few
V: TRBV18
J: TRBJ1-3
CDR3: CASSPSGTSGNTIYF

size: NA
V: TRBV18
J: TRBJ1-1
CDR3: CASSPQSGENTEAFF

size: NA
V: TRBV2
J: TRBJ2-7
CDR3: CASSDARPTGVDEQYF

size: NA
V: TRBV11-3
J: TRBJ1-1
CDR3: CASSLQGYTEAFF

size: NA
V: TRBV6-5
J: NA
CDR3: CASSYSGPGGGEQYF

size: NA
V: TRBV9
J: TRBJ2-2
CDR3: CASSSRRQNLNTGELFF

size: few
V: TRBV11-2
J: TRBJ2-7
CDR3: CASSSVRDRGEQYF

size: NA
V: TRBV10-3
J: TRBJ2-1
CDR3: CAISRDRGLWGEQFF

size: NA
V: TRBV19
J: TRBJ2-1
CDR3: CASSPGTRSSSYNEQFF

size: NA
V: TRBV25-1
J: TRBJ2-5
CDR3: CASSDSRRGQETQYF

size: NA
V: TRBV7-2
J: TRBJ2-3
CDR3: CASSTIGRGLSGRDTQYF

size: NA
V: TRBV15
J: TRBJ1-4
CDR3: CATSRARGRANEKLFF

size: NA
V: TRBV7-2
J: TRBJ1-2
CDR3: CASSRDHNYGYTF